This T cell receptor beta chain was profiled in a study of regulatory T cells in long-lasting Graves disease. Study-level findings and limits: The persistent group shared 3,000 or so public clonotypes, more than the approximately 1,000 shared by new patients.

Building of the TCR beta libraries involved iRepertoire HTBI primers and Arm-PCR of CDR3 regions. TCRdb re-analysed the multiplex PCR reads in MiXCR, keeping a single row per CDR3 protein. The table lists about 440,000 distinct CDR3 sequences, about 17% of them singletons. As regards this clonotype: The antigen is unknown.

Trimming took 7 bases from V and 7 from J, leaving 23 bases between them. The CDR3 sequence is 16 residues long. From germline, CDR1 is SEHNR and CDR2 FQNEAQ (reference sequence). Time point denoted: newly diagnosed GD, antithyroid drugs for less than 3 months. Extracted RNA from PBMCs served as the source of the TCR library. It was an endocrinology department in Xi'an, China, that provided the patients. A further study also used this sample, focusing on T cells in Graves' hyperthyroidism and ophthalmopathy. Per that paper: Diagnosis relied on clinical symptoms, serum thyroxine and TRAb, thyroid ultrasound and orbital computed tomography. Clonotypes that were expanded in thyroid above 0.001 mostly appeared in blood too.

The rearrangement uses TRBV7-9 and TRBJ2-1; no definite D call. The sequence came from a woman in her 30s with Graves disease. This specimen was peripheral blood mononuclear cells (PBMCs), taken at new diagnosis, from a patient treated with antithyroid drugs. The DNA of the CDR3 is TGTGCCAGCACCCCTCCCCCGAGTCTCGACGGGAATGAGCAGTTCTTC. It is translated as CASTPPPSLDGNEQFF.